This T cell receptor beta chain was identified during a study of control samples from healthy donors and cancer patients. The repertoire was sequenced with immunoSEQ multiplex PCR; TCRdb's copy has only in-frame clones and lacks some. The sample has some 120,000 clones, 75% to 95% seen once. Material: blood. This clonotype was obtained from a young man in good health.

CDR3 DNA: TGTGCCAGCTCACCCGGGACAGAAGAGACCCAGTACTTC. Encoded protein: CASSPGTEETQYF. The J gene is TRBJ2-5, the V gene TRBV18, with TRBD1 matching over 7 bases. CDR1 and CDR2 (germline): KGHSH, LQKENI. Germline trimming cut 3 bases from V and 3 bases from J; bases unmatched to any gene: 1. The CDR3 totals 13 residues. Complete variable domain (other parts from reference TRBV18 and TRBJ2-5): NAGVMQNPRHLVRRRGQEARLRCSPMKGHSHVYWYRQLPEEGLKFMVYLQKENIIDESGMPKERFSAEFPKEGPSILRIQQVVRGDSAAYFCASSPGTEETQYFGPGTRLLVL.